This T cell receptor (beta chain) comes out of a study of glioma-infiltrating T cells after dendritic cell vaccination. Selection required adequate fresh-frozen tumor tissue plus more than two years' survival data. None of the glioblastoma patients had an isocitrate dehydrogenase mutation. Before vaccination, two weeks after the third vaccination, and at progression, PBMC were collected. This CDR3 has 19 amino acids. Produced via immunoSEQ multiplex PCR; TCRdb's table is partial and in-frame only. The repertoire consists of 80,000 to 95,000 clones, with roughly 84% occurring once and the leading ten covering 2.5% to 3%. This clone was detected only once. Its antigen is currently unknown. Study conclusions and caveats: The cohort had few patients with full blood and tumor sets.

The chain links TRBV21-1 to TRBJ2-5; no DNA check was done on the table's D call, TRBD1. TRBV21-1 is termed a pseudogene. The source material was blood, sampled before dendritic cell vaccination. The TCR sequence derives from a human donor with glioblastoma. CDR3 in DNA: TGTGCCAGCAGCACCCCTCATTGGTCGGGACAGGGGAATTTGGAGACCCAGTACTTC. Translating gives CASSTPHWSGQGNLETQYF.